This record covers a single T cell receptor (beta chain). The V and J ends lost 10 bases and 3 bases, in that order; junction bases with no gene match: 6. Germline V gene data show CDR1 as ENHRY and CDR2 as SYGVKD. CDR3 length: 13 amino acids. PCR was performed a second time for about 6 to 12 cycles using a sample-barcoded 5' primer and a J-beta primer mix. One entry per CDR3 protein results from TCRdb running MiXCR on the 5' RACE reads. The sample lists about 1.4 million distinct CDR3 sequences; roughly 59% were seen once. Roughly 10 milliliters was the volume of peripheral blood drawn from each donor. These data belong to a study of blood T cells in healthy people across ages.

V gene TRBV10-3 combines with J gene TRBJ2-5, with 9 bases fitting TRBD2. Specimen: blood. The sequence was collected from a man between 18 and 29 years old in good health. The chain's CDR3 is CATRGGEKETQYF. CDR3 DNA: TGTGCCACTCGCGGGGGGGAAAAAGAGACCCAGTACTTC.